This TCR beta chain was sequenced in a study of cytomegalovirus exposure and HLA in healthy donors. PCR amplification relied on 60 Vbeta primers (plus 13 Jbeta primers). Profiling relied on immunoSEQ multiplex PCR, and the TCRdb table lists in-frame clones only, not all of them. The sample totals 91,000 or so clones. A word on this clone: Its antigen is not identified.

The study, taken as a whole, reports: With DRB1 most and HLA-C fewest, TCR association rates differed between HLA loci in a later analysis.

Germline loops: CDR1 SEHNR, CDR2 FQNEAQ (reference sequence). The CDR3 extends over 15 amino acids. Trimming shortened V by 1 base and J by 3 bases, and 12 bases separated the two germline ends. This rearrangement joins TRBV7-9 to TRBJ2-5; no reliable D call. Sequencing was carried out using PBMCs. The TCR originated in a woman aged 25 to 39 in good health and CMV-seronegative. In DNA form, the CDR3 reads TGTGCCAGCAGCTTAGTACCGACTGCTGAAGAGACCCAGTACTTC. Its protein product is CASSLVPTAEETQYF.